This T cell receptor (beta chain) was profiled in a study of blood T cell repertoires in COVID-19. Study at large: T cells, B-cell-depleted T cells, or PBMCs supplied cDNA or gDNA.

Germline loops: CDR1 MGHDK, CDR2 SYGVNS. This CDR3 is 17 amino acids long. The V and J ends lost 4 bases and 5 bases, in that order; junction bases with no gene match: 15. TCRdb's table, derived via immunoSEQ multiplex PCR, lists solely in-frame clones and lacks some. The sample shows about 200,000 clones, 80% to 90% of them seen only once. Sample: peripheral blood. V gene TRBV25-1 combines with J gene TRBJ2-5; 8 bases are a match to TRBD2. The sequence was obtained from a woman aged 80 or over with acute or convalescent COVID-19. The CDR3 DNA is TGTGCCAGCAGTGCGGGTCGGATAGCGGGGAGCCAGGAGACCCAGTACTTC. This codes for CASSAGRIAGSQETQYF.